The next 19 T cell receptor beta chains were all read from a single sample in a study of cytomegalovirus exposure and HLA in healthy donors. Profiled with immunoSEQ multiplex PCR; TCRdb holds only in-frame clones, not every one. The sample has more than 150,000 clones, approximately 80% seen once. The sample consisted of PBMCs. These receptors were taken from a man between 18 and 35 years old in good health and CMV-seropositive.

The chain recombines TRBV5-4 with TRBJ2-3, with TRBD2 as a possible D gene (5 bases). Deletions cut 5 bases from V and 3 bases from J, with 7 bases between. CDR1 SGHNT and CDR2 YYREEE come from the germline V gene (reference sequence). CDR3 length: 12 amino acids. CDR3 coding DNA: TGTGCCAGCAGTAGGAGGACAGATACGCAGTATTTT. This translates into CASSRRTDTQYF.

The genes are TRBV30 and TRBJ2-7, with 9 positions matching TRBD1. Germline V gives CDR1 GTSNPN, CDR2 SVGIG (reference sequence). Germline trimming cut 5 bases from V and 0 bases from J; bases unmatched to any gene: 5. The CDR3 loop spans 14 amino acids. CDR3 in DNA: TGTGCCTGGGTCAGGGACAGGGACTCCTACGAGCAGTACTTC. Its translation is CAWVRDRDSYEQYF.

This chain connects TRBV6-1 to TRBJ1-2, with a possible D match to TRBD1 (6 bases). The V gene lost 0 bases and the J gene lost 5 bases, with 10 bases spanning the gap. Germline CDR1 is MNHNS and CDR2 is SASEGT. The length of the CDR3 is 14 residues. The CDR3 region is CASSEAGQGYGYTF. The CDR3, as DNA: TGTGCCAGCAGTGAAGCAGGGCAGGGGTATGGCTACACCTTC.

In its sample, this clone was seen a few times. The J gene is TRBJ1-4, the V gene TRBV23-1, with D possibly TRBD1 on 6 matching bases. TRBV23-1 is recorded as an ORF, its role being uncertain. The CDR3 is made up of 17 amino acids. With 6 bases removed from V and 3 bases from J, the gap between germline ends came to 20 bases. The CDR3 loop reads CASRPLNRGASNEKLFF. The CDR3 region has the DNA TGCGCCAGCAGACCACTCAATCGGGGGGCGTCTAATGAAAAACTGTTTTTT.

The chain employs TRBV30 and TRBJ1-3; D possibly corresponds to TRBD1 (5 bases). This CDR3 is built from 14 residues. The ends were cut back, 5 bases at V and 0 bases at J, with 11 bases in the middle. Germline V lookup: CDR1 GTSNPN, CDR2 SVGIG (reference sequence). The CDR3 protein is CAWQLGGSGNTIYF. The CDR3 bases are TGTGCCTGGCAGCTGGGGGGCTCTGGAAACACCATATATTTT. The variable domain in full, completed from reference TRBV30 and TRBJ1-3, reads SQTIHQWPATLVQPVGSPLSLECTVEGTSNPNLYWYRQAAGRGLQLLFYSVGIGQISSEVPQNLSASRPQDRQFILSSKKLLLSDSGFYLCAWQLGGSGNTIYFGEGSWLTVV.

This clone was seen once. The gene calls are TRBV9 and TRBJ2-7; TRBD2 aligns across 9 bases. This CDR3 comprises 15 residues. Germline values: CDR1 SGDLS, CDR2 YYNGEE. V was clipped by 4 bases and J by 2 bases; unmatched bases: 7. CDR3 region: CASSPGLATAYEQYF. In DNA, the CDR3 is TGTGCCAGCAGCCCCGGACTAGCGACGGCCTACGAGCAGTACTTC.

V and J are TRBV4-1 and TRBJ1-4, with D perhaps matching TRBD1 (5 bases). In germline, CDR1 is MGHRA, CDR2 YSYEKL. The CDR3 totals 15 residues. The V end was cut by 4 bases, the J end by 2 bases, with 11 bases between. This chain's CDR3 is CASSRLKGTNEKLFF. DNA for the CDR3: TGCGCCAGCAGCCGTCTCAAGGGGACTAATGAAAAACTGTTTTTT.

CDR3 amino acids: CASSPRRTAVENTEAFF. The CDR3 DNA is TGTGCCAGCAGCCCCCGGCGGACAGCAGTAGAAAACACTGAAGCTTTCTTT. V is TRBV7-2 and J is TRBJ1-1; tentative D call: TRBD1 (6 bases). The V and J ends lost 5 bases and 2 bases respectively, with 21 bases between them. The CDR3 is 17 residues long. Germline V gives CDR1 SGHTA, CDR2 FQGNSA.

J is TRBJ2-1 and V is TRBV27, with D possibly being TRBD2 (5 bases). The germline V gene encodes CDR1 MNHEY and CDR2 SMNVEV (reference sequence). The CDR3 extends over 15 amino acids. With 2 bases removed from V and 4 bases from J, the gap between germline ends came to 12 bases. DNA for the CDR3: TGTGCCAGCAGTTTAATTGCCGGGGAGTACAATGAGCAGTTCTTC. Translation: CASSLIAGEYNEQFF.

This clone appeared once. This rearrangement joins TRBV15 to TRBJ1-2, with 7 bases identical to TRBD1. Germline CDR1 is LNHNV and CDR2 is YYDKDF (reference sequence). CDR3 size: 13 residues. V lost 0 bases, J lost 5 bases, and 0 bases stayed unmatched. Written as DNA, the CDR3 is TGTGCCACCAGCAGAGAACAGGGGTATGGCTACACCTTC. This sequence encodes CATSREQGYGYTF.

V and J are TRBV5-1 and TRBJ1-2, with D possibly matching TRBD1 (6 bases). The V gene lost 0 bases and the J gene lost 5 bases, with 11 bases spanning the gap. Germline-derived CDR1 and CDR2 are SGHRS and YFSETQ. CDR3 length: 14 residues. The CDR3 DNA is TGCGCCAGCAGCTTGGATGGGGGGGCGTATGGCTACACCTTC. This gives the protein CASSLDGGAYGYTF.

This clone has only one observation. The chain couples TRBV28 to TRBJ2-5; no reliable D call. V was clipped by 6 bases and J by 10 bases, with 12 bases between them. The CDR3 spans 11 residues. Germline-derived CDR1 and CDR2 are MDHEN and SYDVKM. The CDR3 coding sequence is TGTGCCAGCAGGGGCCAGGTGGACCAGTACTTC. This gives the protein CASRGQVDQYF.

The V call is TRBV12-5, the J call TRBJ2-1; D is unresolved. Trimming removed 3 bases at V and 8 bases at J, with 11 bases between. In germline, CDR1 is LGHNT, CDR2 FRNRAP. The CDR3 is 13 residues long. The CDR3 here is CASGLHAVDEQFF. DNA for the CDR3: TGTGCTAGTGGTTTACACGCCGTGGATGAGCAGTTCTTC.

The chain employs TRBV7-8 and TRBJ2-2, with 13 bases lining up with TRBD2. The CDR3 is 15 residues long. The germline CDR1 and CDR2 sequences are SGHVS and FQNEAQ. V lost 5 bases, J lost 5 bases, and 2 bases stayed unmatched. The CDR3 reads CASSQTSGGTGELFF. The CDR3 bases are TGTGCCAGCAGCCAGACTAGCGGGGGGACCGGGGAGCTGTTTTTT.

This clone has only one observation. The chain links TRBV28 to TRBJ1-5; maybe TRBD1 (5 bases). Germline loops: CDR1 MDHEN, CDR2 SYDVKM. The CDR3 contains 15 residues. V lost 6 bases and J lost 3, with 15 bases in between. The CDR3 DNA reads TGTGCCAGCAGATTCCGACAGCCTTACAATCAGCCCCAGCATTTT. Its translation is CASRFRQPYNQPQHF.

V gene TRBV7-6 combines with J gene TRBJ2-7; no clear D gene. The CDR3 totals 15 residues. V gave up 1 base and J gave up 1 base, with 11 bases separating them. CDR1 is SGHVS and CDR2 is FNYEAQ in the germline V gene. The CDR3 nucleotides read TGTGCCAGCAGCTTAGAGGCAGGATTATCCTACGAGCAGTACTTC. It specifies CASSLEAGLSYEQYF.

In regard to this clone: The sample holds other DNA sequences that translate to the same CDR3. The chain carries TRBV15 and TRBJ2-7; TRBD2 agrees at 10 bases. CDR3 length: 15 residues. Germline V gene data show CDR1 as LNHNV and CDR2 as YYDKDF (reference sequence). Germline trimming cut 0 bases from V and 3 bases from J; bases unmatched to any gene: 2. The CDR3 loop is CATSRDPSGSYEQYF. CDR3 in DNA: TGTGCCACCAGCAGAGATCCTAGCGGGAGCTACGAGCAGTACTTC.

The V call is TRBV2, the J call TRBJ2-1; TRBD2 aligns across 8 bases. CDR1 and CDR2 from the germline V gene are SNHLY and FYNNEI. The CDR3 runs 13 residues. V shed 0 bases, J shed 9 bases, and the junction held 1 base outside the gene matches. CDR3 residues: CASSEAGGGEQFF. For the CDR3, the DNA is TGTGCCAGCAGTGAAGCCGGGGGGGGTGAGCAGTTCTTC.

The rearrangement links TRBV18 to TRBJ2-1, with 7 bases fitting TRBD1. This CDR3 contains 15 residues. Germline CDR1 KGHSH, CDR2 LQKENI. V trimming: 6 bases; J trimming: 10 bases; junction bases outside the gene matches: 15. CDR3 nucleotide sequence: TGTGCCAGCTCCCTAACGGGGACAGACCCCAGAGAGCAGTTCTTC. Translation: CASSLTGTDPREQFF.